Each of the 29 T cell receptor beta chains below was sequenced from the same sample in a study of regulatory T cells in long-lasting Graves disease. CDR3-region Arm-PCR and iRepertoire HTBI primers produced the TCR beta libraries. TCRdb ran MiXCR on the multiplex PCR reads and lists one entry per CDR3 protein. The sample yields under 450,000 distinct CDR3 sequences, around a quarter seen once. The time point was: persistent/refractory GD, antithyroid drugs over 5 years with positive TRAb. Construction of the TCR library relied on RNA isolated from PBMCs. This sample comprised peripheral blood mononuclear cells (PBMCs), obtained when the disease was refractory, from a patient treated with antithyroid drugs. All receptors come from a female donor with Graves disease.

The table lists this clonotype with a few counts. The V and J genes are TRBV6-1 and TRBJ1-4; TRBD1 is a possible D gene (5 bases). CDR3 length: 14 amino acids. Germline V gene lookup returns CDR1 MNHNS and CDR2 SASEGT. V lost 2 bases and J lost 8, with 12 bases in between. For the CDR3, the DNA is TGTGCCAGCAGTGAAAGGGGTCGGACGGAAAAACTGTTTTTT. Translated: CASSERGRTEKLFF.

This clonotype was observed a few times. J is TRBJ1-4 and V is TRBV19; the D is unclear. In germline, CDR1 is LNHDA, CDR2 SQIVND (reference sequence). The CDR3 contains 14 residues. V lost 5 bases, J lost 3 bases, and 10 bases lay in between. In DNA, the CDR3 is TGTGCCAGTAGTTCGACCGGGGCTAATGAAAAACTGTTTTTT. Amino acid sequence: CASSSTGANEKLFF.

V is TRBV20-1 and J is TRBJ2-4, with TRBD2 identical over 12 bases. The germline V gene has CDR1 DFQATT and CDR2 SNEGSKA (reference sequence). The CDR3 runs 14 residues. The V segment lost 3 bases and the J segment 9 bases; nucleotides outside the gene matches: 6. For the CDR3, the DNA is TGCAGTGCTAGGCCTAGCGGGAGGGGGGGCATTCAGTACTTC. Encoded protein: CSARPSGRGGIQYF.

The V and J genes are TRBV2 and TRBJ2-3, with 13 bases fitting TRBD2. CDR3 length: 15 amino acids. CDR1 and CDR2 from the germline V gene are SNHLY and FYNNEI. V shed 10 bases, J shed 3 bases, and the junction held 7 bases outside the gene matches. As DNA, the CDR3 is TGTGCCAACGAGAGGACTAGCGGGAGAACAGATACGCAGTATTTT. Protein product: CANERTSGRTDTQYF.

Many counts were recorded for this clonotype. This CDR3 reads CATSIGVPRTETQYF. The DNA of the CDR3 is TGTGCCACCAGCATAGGAGTCCCACGGACGGAGACCCAGTACTTC. The rearrangement uses TRBV15 and TRBJ2-5, with D unclear. The CDR3 length is 15 residues. The V gene lost 4 bases and the J gene lost 5 bases, with 17 bases spanning the gap. Germline V gene data show CDR1 as LNHNV and CDR2 as YYDKDF (reference sequence).

There are many counts of this clonotype. In DNA form, the CDR3 reads TGTGCCAGCAGCTTAACGTTGGTCAGGGGTACCTACGAGCAGTACTTC. This sequence encodes CASSLTLVRGTYEQYF. This chain links TRBV7-3 with TRBJ2-7; a weak D match, TRBD1 (6 bases). The germline gives CDR1 SGHTA, CDR2 FQGTGA. The CDR3 is made up of 16 amino acids. The germline V and J ends were trimmed by 0 bases and 2 bases, with 14 bases remaining between them.

The CDR3 bases are TGTGCCAGCAGGCGAACAGGTGGCGCGGAGGGCTACACCTTC. Amino acid sequence: CASRRTGGAEGYTF. The chain employs TRBV6-1 and TRBJ1-2, with D perhaps matching TRBD1 (5 bases). CDR3 size: 14 residues. Germline values: CDR1 MNHNS, CDR2 SASEGT. Deletions cut 6 bases from V and 8 bases from J, with 19 bases between.

This clonotype came up many times. The chain couples TRBV20-1 to TRBJ2-5, with 9 positions matching TRBD1. Germline CDR1 DFQATT, CDR2 SNEGSKA (reference sequence). V lost 5 bases and J lost 0; bases outside the gene matches: 7. The CDR3 length is 15 residues. The CDR3 region has the DNA TGCAGTGCTTATCAGGACAGGGGCAACCAAGAGACCCAGTACTTC. This gives the protein CSAYQDRGNQETQYF.

This clonotype has a handful of counts. The chain joins TRBV4-1 to TRBJ2-5; D gene ambiguous. Trimming removed 1 base at V and 5 bases at J, with 8 bases between. CDR1 is MGHRA, CDR2 YSYEKL, per germline. This CDR3 has 13 amino acids. This chain's CDR3 is CASSQVFFETQYF. For the CDR3, the DNA is TGCGCCAGCAGCCAAGTTTTCTTCGAGACCCAGTACTTC.

This clonotype occurred a few times. The CDR3 region is CASSQEGSSYEQYF. The CDR3 DNA sequence: TGTGCCAGCAGCCAAGAGGGGAGCTCCTACGAGCAGTACTTC. The chain is built from TRBV4-2 and TRBJ2-7, with TRBD2 as a possible D gene (5 bases). This CDR3 region has 14 residues. Germline CDR1 and CDR2: LGHNA and YNFKEQ. V lost 0 bases and J 0 bases, leaving 6 bases between the germline ends.

This clonotype was found a few times. CDR3 nucleotide sequence: TGCAGCGTTGATCGACAGGGATCCTACGAGCAGTACTTC. It yields the protein CSVDRQGSYEQYF. The chain employs TRBV29-1 and TRBJ2-7; 7 bases fit TRBD1. The trim removed 3 bases at V and 1 base at J, leaving 3 bases unmatched. The germline V gene encodes CDR1 SQVTM and CDR2 ANQGSEA. This CDR3 is built from 13 residues.

Details on this clonotype: A read error is possible here, since a much larger clone lies one base away. CDR3 residues: CASSSQIYRGSYEQCF. As DNA, the CDR3 is TGTGCCAGCAGTTCCCAAATCTACAGGGGATCCTACGAGCAGTGCTTC. The chain joins TRBV6-2 or TRBV6-3 to TRBJ2-7, with 7 bases fitting TRBD1. The CDR3 sequence is 16 residues long. Germline V CDR1 and CDR2: MNHEY, SVGEGT.

As for this clonotype: This may come from a read error, since a much larger clone is one base off. The CDR3 nucleotides read TGTGCCAGCAGCTTAAGCGTTGGGCTAGCGGGAGAGGGCACCGGGGTGCTGTTTTTT. Translating gives CASSLSVGLAGEGTGVLFF. V gene TRBV7-3 combines with J gene TRBJ2-2; 10 positions agree with TRBD2. The CDR3 is 19 amino acids. Germline CDR1 reads SGHTA; CDR2 reads FQGTGA.

Concerning this clonotype itself: One end of the junction is discordant with germline, which a read error may explain. This rearrangement joins TRBV28 to TRBJ1-1; 9 nucleotides match TRBD1. The length of the CDR3 is 16 residues. Germline V gene sequence: CDR1 MDHEN, CDR2 SYDVKM. The CDR3 loop reads CAGSLENRGRDTEAFF. In nucleotides, the CDR3 is TGTGCCGGCAGTTTGGAAAACAGGGGGCGGGACACTGAAGCTTTCTTT.

This clonotype was seen repeatedly, ten times or more. The V call is TRBV28, the J call TRBJ1-5; D remains ambiguous. CDR1 is MDHEN, CDR2 SYDVKM, per germline. This CDR3 is 14 amino acids long. V was pared by 2 bases and J by 11 bases, with 16 bases between. Here the CDR3 DNA reads TGTGCCAGCAGTTTAGGTAGGCTATTCATAGCCCAGCATTTT. It translates to CASSLGRLFIAQHF.

Many counts were recorded for this clonotype. The chain is built from TRBV6-1 and TRBJ1-4; a weak D match, TRBD1 (5 bases). In germline, CDR1 is MNHNS, CDR2 SASEGT. The CDR3 totals 14 residues. Trimming shortened V by 1 base and J by 6 bases, and 9 bases separated the two germline ends. The chain's CDR3 is CASSEGRAYEKLFF. The CDR3 region has the DNA TGTGCCAGCAGTGAAGGCAGGGCTTATGAAAAACTGTTTTTT.

This clonotype has at least ten counts. The chain uses TRBV28 and TRBJ2-7; 9 nucleotides align to TRBD2. Germline V gives CDR1 MDHEN, CDR2 SYDVKM. The CDR3 extends over 12 amino acids. With 10 bases clipped from V and 6 bases from J, the junction kept 7 bases outside the gene matches. CDR3 in amino acids: CATQREDSEQYF. The CDR3, as DNA: TGTGCCACCCAGCGGGAGGATAGCGAGCAGTACTTC.

This clonotype appeared a few times. The chain joins TRBV20-1 to TRBJ2-5, with D unclear. The germline CDR1 and CDR2 sequences are DFQATT and SNEGSKA (reference sequence). Trimming stripped 6 bases from V and 2 bases from J, with 13 bases between. This CDR3 spans 13 amino acids. The CDR3 sequence is CSAGGGLQETQYF. The CDR3 bases are TGCAGTGCGGGTGGCGGCCTTCAAGAGACCCAGTACTTC.

This clonotype was recorded a few times. The rearrangement joins TRBV5-1 to TRBJ1-1; possibly TRBD1 for D (5 bases). V lost 1 base and J 5 bases, leaving 9 bases between the germline ends. CDR1 and CDR2 (germline): SGHRS, YFSETQ. The CDR3 consists of 13 residues. CDR3 region: CASSLPGRTEAFF. The CDR3 nucleotides read TGCGCCAGCAGCTTGCCAGGGAGGACTGAAGCTTTCTTT. The full variable domain, with the rest looked up from reference TRBV5-1 and TRBJ1-1, is KAGVTQTPRYLIKTRGQQVTLSCSPISGHRSVSWYQQTPGQGLQFLFEYFSETQRNKGNFPGRFSGRQFSNSRSEMNVSTLELGDSALYLCASSLPGRTEAFFGQGTRLTVV.

The chain combines TRBV29-1 with TRBJ1-1, with D uncertain. CDR3 length: 15 residues. Between the trimmed V and J ends, which lost 7 bases and 4 bases, there was a span of 22 bases. Germline V gene data show CDR1 as SQVTM and CDR2 as ANQGSEA. The CDR3 region is CSDLPMTPMTTEAFF. The CDR3 DNA reads as TGCAGCGACTTACCAATGACACCCATGACCACTGAAGCTTTCTTT.

This clonotype was seen a handful of times. The V call is TRBV9, the J call TRBJ1-5; tentatively, D is TRBD1 (6 bases). V gave up 3 bases and J gave up 9 bases, with 16 bases separating them. The CDR3 spans 14 residues. CDR1 and CDR2 from the germline V gene are SGDLS and YYNGEE. The CDR3 protein is CASSEGVGHPPQHF. DNA for the CDR3: TGTGCCAGCAGCGAAGGAGTGGGACATCCGCCCCAGCATTTT.

The rearrangement uses TRBV7-2 and TRBJ1-1; D remains unclear. Germline V gene data show CDR1 as SGHTA and CDR2 as FQGNSA. The CDR3 covers 15 residues. V was clipped by 1 base and J by 2 bases, with 11 bases between them. CDR3 loop: CASSLVGQKNTEAFF. The CDR3 region has the DNA TGTGCCAGCAGCTTAGTAGGCCAGAAAAACACTGAAGCTTTCTTT. The full variable domain, its missing parts supplied by reference TRBV7-2 and TRBJ1-1, is GAGVSQSPSNKVTEKGKDVELRCDPISGHTALYWYRQSLGQGLEFLIYFQGNSAPDKSGLPSDRFSAERTGGSVSTLTIQRTQQEDSAVYLCASSLVGQKNTEAFFGQGTRLTVV.

This clonotype showed up many times. The rearrangement uses TRBV2 and TRBJ1-2; D not resolved. In germline, CDR1 is SNHLY, CDR2 FYNNEI. Trimming removed 3 bases at V and 2 bases at J, with 10 bases between. The CDR3 is made up of 14 amino acids. DNA for the CDR3: TGTGCCAGCAGTGATGGACGGCGAAACTATGGCTACACCTTC. Translated, it gives CASSDGRRNYGYTF.

The CDR3: CASSLAGMLGETQYF. The CDR3 DNA follows: TGCGCCAGCAGCTTGGCAGGGATGCTGGGAGAGACCCAGTACTTC. The V call is TRBV5-1, the J call TRBJ2-5; the D gene is possibly TRBD1 (5 bases). V was trimmed by 0 bases and J by 4 bases, leaving 13 bases between them. This CDR3 is built from 15 residues. The germline CDR1 and CDR2 sequences are SGHRS and YFSETQ.

In regard to this clonotype: A much bigger clone sits one base away, suggesting this may be a read error. This CDR3 is CASLMEENGNQPQHF. The DNA of the CDR3 is TGTGCCAGCCTCATGGAGGAGAACGGCAATCAGCCCCAGCATTTT. This chain joins TRBV6-1 and TRBJ1-5, with D uncertain. Germline CDR1 MNHNS, CDR2 SASEGT. There are 15 residues in the CDR3. V was cut by 8 bases and J by 2 bases, with 16 bases left in between.

The rearrangement links TRBV19 to TRBJ2-7; D not resolved. The CDR3 spans 13 residues. CDR1 is LNHDA and CDR2 is SQIVND in the germline V gene (reference sequence). Trimming removed 1 base at V and 3 bases at J, with 7 bases between. The CDR3 sequence is CASSIVADYEQYF. The CDR3 DNA reads as TGTGCCAGTAGTATAGTGGCGGACTACGAGCAGTACTTC.

This clonotype was detected ten times or more. V and J are TRBV27 and TRBJ2-7; D is perhaps TRBD1 (5 bases). V lost 2 bases and J lost 4, with 15 bases in between. Germline CDR1 is MNHEY and CDR2 is SMNVEV (reference sequence). CDR3 size: 15 residues. The CDR3 protein is CASSLVLGLIYEQYF. The CDR3 DNA reads as TGTGCCAGCAGTTTAGTTCTGGGGCTAATTTACGAGCAGTACTTC.

This clonotype appeared a few times. The chain recombines TRBV29-1 with TRBJ1-1; D may be TRBD1 (5 bases). This CDR3 has 12 amino acids. Trimming removed 4 bases at V and 8 bases at J, with 14 bases between. Germline V gives CDR1 SQVTM, CDR2 ANQGSEA. The CDR3 is CSVGGGDWEAFF. For the CDR3, the DNA is TGCAGCGTTGGGGGGGGGGATTGGGAAGCTTTCTTT.

The V and J genes are TRBV7-2 and TRBJ1-3; D is unresolved. The CDR3 consists of 13 residues. Germline V CDR1 and CDR2: SGHTA, FQGNSA. V was clipped by 2 bases and J by 3 bases, with 5 bases between them. The CDR3 region has the DNA TGTGCCAGCAGCTTATTCGATGGAAACACCATATATTTT. Protein: CASSLFDGNTIYF.